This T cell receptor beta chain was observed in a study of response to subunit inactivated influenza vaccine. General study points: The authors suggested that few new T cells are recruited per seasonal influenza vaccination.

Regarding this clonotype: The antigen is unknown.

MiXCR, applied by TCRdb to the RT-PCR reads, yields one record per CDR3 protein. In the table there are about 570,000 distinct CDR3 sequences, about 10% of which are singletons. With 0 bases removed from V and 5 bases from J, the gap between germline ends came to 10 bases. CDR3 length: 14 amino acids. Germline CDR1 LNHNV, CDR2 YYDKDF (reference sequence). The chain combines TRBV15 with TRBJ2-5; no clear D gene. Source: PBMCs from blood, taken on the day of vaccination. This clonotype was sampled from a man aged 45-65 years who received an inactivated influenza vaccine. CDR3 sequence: CATSRELDVETQYF. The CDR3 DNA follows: TGTGCCACCAGCAGAGAACTCGATGTCGAGACCCAGTACTTC.